Reported below is one T cell receptor beta chain. The CDR3 spans 13 residues. The V segment lost 1 base and the J segment 13 bases; nucleotides outside the gene matches: 3. Looked up from germline, CDR1 is MGHRA and CDR2 is YSYEKL. The protocol was immunoSEQ multiplex PCR, while the TCRdb copy is restricted to in-frame clones and leaves out a portion. The data show roughly 2.2 million clones, with approximately 93% seen just once and about 0.39% held by the top ten. The entry originates in a study of shared clonotypes between healthy human individuals. J is TRBJ2-3 and V is TRBV4-1; 12 nucleotides match TRBD2. The TCR was taken from a young man in good health. Some clones in this sample may be carry-over from other donors' samples. Specimen: naive CD4+ T cells from PBMCs. Subset reported: CD45RA+ positively selected. The CDR3 coding sequence is TGCGCCAGCAGCCAAGGGCTAGCGGGGGGGGAGTATTTT. This translates into CASSQGLAGGEYF.